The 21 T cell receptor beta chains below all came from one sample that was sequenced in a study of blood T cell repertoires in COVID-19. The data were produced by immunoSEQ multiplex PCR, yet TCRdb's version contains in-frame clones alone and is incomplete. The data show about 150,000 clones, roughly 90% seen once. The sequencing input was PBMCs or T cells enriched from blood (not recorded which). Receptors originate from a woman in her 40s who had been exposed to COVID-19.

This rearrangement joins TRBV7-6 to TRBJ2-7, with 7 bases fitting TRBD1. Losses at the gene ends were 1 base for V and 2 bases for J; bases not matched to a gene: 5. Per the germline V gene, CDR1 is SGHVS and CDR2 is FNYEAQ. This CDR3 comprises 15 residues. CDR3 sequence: CASSLEGTAPYEQYF. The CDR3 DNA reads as TGTGCCAGCAGCTTAGAAGGGACAGCTCCCTACGAGCAGTACTTC.

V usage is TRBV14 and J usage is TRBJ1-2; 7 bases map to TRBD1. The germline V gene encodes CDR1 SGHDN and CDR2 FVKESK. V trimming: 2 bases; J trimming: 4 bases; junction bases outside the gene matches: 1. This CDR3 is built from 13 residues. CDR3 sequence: CASSQRTGYGYTF. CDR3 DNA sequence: TGTGCCAGCAGCCAAAGGACAGGCTATGGCTACACCTTC.

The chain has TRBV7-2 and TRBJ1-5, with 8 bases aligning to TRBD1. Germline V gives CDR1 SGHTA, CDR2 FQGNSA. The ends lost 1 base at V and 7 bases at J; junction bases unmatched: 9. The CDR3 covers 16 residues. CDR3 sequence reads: CASSLVGQDIVQPQHF. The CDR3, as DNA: TGTGCCAGCAGCTTAGTGGGACAGGATATAGTGCAGCCCCAGCATTTT.

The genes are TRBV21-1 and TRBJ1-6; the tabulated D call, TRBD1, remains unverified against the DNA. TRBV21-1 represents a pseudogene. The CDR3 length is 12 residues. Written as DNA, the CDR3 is TGTGCCGACGGTAGGGGCGGTTCACCCCTCCACTTT. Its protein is CADGRGGSPLHF.

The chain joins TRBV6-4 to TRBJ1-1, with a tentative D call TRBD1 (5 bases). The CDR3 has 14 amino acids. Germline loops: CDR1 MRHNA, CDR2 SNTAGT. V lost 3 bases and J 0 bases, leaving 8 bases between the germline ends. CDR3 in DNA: TGTGCCAGCAGTGAAGACAGTTTGAACACTGAAGCTTTCTTT. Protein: CASSEDSLNTEAFF.

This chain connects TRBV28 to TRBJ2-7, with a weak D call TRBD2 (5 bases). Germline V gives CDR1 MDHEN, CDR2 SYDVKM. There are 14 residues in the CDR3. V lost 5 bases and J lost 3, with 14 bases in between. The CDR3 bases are TGTGCCAGCAGTCCCCCGACGGGAAACTACGAGCAGTACTTC. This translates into CASSPPTGNYEQYF. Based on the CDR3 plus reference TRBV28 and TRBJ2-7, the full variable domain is DVKVTQSSRYLVKRTGEKVFLECVQDMDHENMFWYRQDPGLGLRLIYFSYDVKMKEKGDIPEGYSVSREKKERFSLILESASTNQTSMYLCASSPPTGNYEQYFGPGTRLTVT.

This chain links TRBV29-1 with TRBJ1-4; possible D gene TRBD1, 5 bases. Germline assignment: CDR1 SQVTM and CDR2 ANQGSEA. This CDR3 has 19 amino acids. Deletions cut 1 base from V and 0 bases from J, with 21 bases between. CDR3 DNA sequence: TGCAGCGTTGAAGGGCAGGGCCACGACCTTCCCTCAACTAATGAAAAACTGTTTTTT. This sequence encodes CSVEGQGHDLPSTNEKLFF.

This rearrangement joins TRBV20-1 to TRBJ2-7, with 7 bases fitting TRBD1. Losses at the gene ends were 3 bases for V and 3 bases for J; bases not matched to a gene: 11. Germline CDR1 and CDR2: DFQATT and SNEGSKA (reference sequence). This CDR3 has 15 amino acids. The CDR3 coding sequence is TGCAGTGCTAGTAATTCCGGGACAGCGCTCTACGAGCAGTACTTC. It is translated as CSASNSGTALYEQYF.

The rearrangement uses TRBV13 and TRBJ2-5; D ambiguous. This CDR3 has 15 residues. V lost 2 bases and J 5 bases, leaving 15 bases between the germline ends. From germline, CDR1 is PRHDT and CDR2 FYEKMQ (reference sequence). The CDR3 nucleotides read TGTGCCAGCAGCTTAACGCGGCGGCTTGGGGAGACCCAGTACTTC. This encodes CASSLTRRLGETQYF.

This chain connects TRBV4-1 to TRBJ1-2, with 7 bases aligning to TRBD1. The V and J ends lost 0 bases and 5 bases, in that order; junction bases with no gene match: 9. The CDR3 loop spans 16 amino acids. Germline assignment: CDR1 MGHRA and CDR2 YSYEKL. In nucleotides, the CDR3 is TGCGCCAGCAGCCAAGAGCCCTTACAGGGGTGGTATGGCTACACCTTC. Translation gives CASSQEPLQGWYGYTF.

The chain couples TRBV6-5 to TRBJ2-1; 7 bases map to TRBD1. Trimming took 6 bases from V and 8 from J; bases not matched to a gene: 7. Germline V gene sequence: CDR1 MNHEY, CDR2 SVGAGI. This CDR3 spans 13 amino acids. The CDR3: CASRLDRDYEQFF. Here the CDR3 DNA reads TGTGCCAGCAGGCTAGACAGGGATTATGAGCAGTTCTTC.

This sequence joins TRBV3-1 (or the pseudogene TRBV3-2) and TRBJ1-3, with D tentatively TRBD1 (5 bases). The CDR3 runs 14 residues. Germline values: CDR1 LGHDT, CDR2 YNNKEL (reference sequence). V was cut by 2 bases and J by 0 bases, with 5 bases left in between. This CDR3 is CASSQQGSGNTIYF. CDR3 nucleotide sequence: TGTGCCAGCAGCCAACAGGGCTCTGGAAACACCATATATTTT.

The CDR3 DNA reads TGTGCCAGCAGCTTGGTAGTGTCTGGAAACACCATATATTTT. Its translation is CASSLVVSGNTIYF. The chain uses TRBV5-5 and TRBJ1-3; D is uncertain. Trimming left V 0 bases short and J 1 base short, with 5 bases between. The CDR3 has 14 residues. The germline V gene has CDR1 SGHKS and CDR2 YYEKEE (reference sequence). The full variable domain, in which reference TRBV5-5 and TRBJ1-3 provide the parts outside the CDR3, is DAGVTQSPTHLIKTRGQQVTLRCSPISGHKSVSWYQQVLGQGPQFIFQYYEKEERGRGNFPDRFSARQFPNYSSELNVNALLLGDSALYLCASSLVVSGNTIYFGEGSWLTVV.

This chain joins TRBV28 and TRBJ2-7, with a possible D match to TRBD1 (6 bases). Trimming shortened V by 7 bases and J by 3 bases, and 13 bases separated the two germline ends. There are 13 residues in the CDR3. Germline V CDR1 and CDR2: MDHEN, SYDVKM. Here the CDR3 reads CASIGGFRYEQYF. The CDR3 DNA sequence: TGTGCCAGCATAGGGGGATTCCGCTACGAGCAGTACTTC.

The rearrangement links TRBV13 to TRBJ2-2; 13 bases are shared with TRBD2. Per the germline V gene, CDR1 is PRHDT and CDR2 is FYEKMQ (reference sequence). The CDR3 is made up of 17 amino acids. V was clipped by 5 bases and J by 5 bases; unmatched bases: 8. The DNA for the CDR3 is TGTGCCAGCAGCATACTACTAGCGGGAGGGCCGACCGGGGAGCTGTTTTTT. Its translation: CASSILLAGGPTGELFF.

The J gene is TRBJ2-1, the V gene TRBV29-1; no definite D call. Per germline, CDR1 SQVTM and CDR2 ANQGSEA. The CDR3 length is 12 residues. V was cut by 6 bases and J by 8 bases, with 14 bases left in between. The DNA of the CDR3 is TGCAGCGTCAAGACCCGTGGAGATGAGCAGTTCTTC. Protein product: CSVKTRGDEQFF.

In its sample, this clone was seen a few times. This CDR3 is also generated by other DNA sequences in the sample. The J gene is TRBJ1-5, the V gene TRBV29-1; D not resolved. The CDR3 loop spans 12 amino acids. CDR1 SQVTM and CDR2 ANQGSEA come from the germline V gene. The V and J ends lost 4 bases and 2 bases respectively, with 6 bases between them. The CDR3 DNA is TGCAGCGTTGGGGGAGGCAATCAGCCCCAGCATTTT. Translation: CSVGGGNQPQHF.

CDR3 sequence (DNA): TGTGCCAGCAGCTTGTACACCAATCTTGAAGCTTTCTTT. Translated, it gives CASSLYTNLEAFF. The chain has TRBV5-6 and TRBJ1-1; D remains ambiguous. V lost 1 base and J 7 bases, leaving 11 bases between the germline ends. The CDR3 totals 13 residues. Germline V lookup: CDR1 SGHDT, CDR2 YYEEEE.

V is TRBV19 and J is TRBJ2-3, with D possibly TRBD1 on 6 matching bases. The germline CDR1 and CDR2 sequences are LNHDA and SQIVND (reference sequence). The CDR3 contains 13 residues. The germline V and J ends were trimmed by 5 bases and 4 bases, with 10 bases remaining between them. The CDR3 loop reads CASSQGTPDTQYF. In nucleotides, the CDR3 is TGTGCCAGTAGTCAGGGGACGCCAGATACGCAGTATTTT.

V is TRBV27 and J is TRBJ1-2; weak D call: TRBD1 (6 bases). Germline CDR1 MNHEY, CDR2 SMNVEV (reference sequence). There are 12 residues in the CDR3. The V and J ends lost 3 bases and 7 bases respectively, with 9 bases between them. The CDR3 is CASSLGGGGYTF. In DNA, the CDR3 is TGTGCCAGCAGTTTGGGAGGGGGTGGCTACACCTTC.

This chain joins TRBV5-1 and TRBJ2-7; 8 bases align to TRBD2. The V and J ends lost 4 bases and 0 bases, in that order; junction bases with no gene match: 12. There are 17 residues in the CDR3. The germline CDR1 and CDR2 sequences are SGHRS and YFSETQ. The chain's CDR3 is CASSVSPPSGSSYEQYF. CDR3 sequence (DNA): TGCGCCAGCAGCGTAAGTCCTCCCAGCGGGAGCTCCTACGAGCAGTACTTC.